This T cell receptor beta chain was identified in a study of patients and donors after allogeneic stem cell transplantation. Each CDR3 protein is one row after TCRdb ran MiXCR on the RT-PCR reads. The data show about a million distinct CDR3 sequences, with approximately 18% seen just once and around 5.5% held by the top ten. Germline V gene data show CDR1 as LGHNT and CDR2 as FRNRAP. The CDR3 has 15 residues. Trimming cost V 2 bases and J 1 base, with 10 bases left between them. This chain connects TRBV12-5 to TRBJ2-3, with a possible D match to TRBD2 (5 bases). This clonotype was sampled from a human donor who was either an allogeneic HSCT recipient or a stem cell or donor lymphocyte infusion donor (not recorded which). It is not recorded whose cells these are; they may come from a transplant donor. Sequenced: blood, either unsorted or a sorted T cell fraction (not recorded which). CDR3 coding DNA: TGTGCTAGTGGTTTGAATCTAGCAGGCACAGATACGCAGTATTTT. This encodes CASGLNLAGTDTQYF.